The 20 T cell receptor beta chains in this list originate from one sample, sequenced in a study of regulatory T cells in long-lasting Graves disease. Stated time point: persistent/refractory GD, antithyroid drugs over 5 years with positive TRAb. From RNA extracted from PBMCs, the TCR library was made. The authors built TCR beta libraries using iRepertoire HTBI primers and Arm-PCR of CDR3 regions. TCRdb ran MiXCR on the multiplex PCR reads and lists one entry per CDR3 protein. This table has some 470,000 distinct CDR3 sequences, about 22% appearing once. Sample: peripheral blood mononuclear cells (PBMCs), taken when the disease was refractory, from a patient treated with antithyroid drugs. These receptors were collected from a female donor with Graves disease.

The genes are TRBV6-9 and TRBJ2-7, with TRBD1 matching 7 bases. V lost 3 bases, J lost 4 bases, and 6 bases stayed unmatched. This CDR3 region has 14 residues. Per the germline V gene, CDR1 is MNHGY and CDR2 is SVAAGI. CDR3 bases: TGTGCCAGCAGTTACGAGGGGGACAGATACGAGCAGTACTTC. This encodes CASSYEGDRYEQYF.

This rearrangement joins TRBV12-3 or TRBV12-4 to TRBJ2-1, with 12 positions matching TRBD2. Losses at the gene ends were 5 bases for V and 7 bases for J; bases not matched to a gene: 6. The CDR3 is 15 residues long. The CDR3 DNA reads TGTGCCAGCAGTCCTAGCGGGAGGGGTAGAAATGAGCAGTTCTTC. Its protein product is CASSPSGRGRNEQFF.

This clonotype was counted many times. For the CDR3, the DNA is TGTGCCAGCGGAGGGACTAGCGGGAGAAGCTCCTACGAGCAGTACTTC. It yields the protein CASGGTSGRSSYEQYF. The V and J genes are TRBV6-2 or TRBV6-3 and TRBJ2-7; 14 nucleotides align to TRBD2. CDR3 length equals 16 residues. The germline V gene encodes CDR1 MNHEY and CDR2 SVGEGT. The V gene end was trimmed by 8 bases and the J gene end by 0 bases; junction bases not matched to a gene: 6.

This clonotype was seen ten or more times. V and J are TRBV6-1 and TRBJ1-1, with 8 positions matching TRBD1. Germline CDR1 is MNHNS and CDR2 is SASEGT. This CDR3 comprises 13 residues. J gave up 7 bases and V 5 bases, and 6 bases lay outside the gene matches. CDR3 region: CASSTGTGDEAFF. The CDR3 DNA reads as TGTGCCAGCAGTACAGGGACAGGCGATGAAGCTTTCTTT.

The chain employs TRBV12-3 or TRBV12-4 and TRBJ2-5; 12 bases agree with TRBD1. The CDR3 is 16 amino acids. Trimming cost V 6 bases and J 5 bases; bases outside gene matches: 10. CDR3 nucleotides: TGTGCCAGCAGGCAAACCGGGACAGGGGGCGGCGAGACCCAGTACTTC. It codes for CASRQTGTGGGETQYF.

On this clonotype itself: A much larger clonotype is one base distant, so this may be a read error. The J gene is TRBJ2-3, the V gene TRBV2; possible D gene TRBD1, 5 bases. The DNA end is more similar to TRBJ1-1, so the J call may be wrong. The germline gives CDR1 SNHLY, CDR2 FYNNEI. The CDR3 extends over 11 amino acids. The CDR3 sequence: CASVAGVEAFF. CDR3 bases: TGTGCCAGCGTGGCGGGGGTTGAAGCTTTCTTT.

This clonotype has just a few counts. J is TRBJ2-4 and V is TRBV13; TRBD1 is a possible D gene (5 bases). In germline, CDR1 is PRHDT, CDR2 FYEKMQ (reference sequence). V gave up 5 bases and J gave up 3 bases, with 14 bases separating them. The CDR3 is 15 residues long. The CDR3 DNA follows: TGTGCCAGCAGCCTCAGACGGACAATCAAAAACATTCAGTACTTC. This codes for CASSLRRTIKNIQYF.

This clonotype was counted many times. This CDR3 reads CSAAGHTYEQYF. In nucleotides, the CDR3 is TGCAGCGCCGCGGGACATACCTACGAGCAGTACTTC. The gene calls are TRBV29-1 and TRBJ2-7; D possibly uses TRBD1 or TRBD2 (6 bases each). CDR1 and CDR2 (germline): SQVTM, ANQGSEA. The V end lost 7 bases, the J end lost 2 bases, and 12 bases lay between the germline ends. This CDR3 spans 12 amino acids.

This clonotype has at least ten counts. The chain recombines TRBV7-2 with TRBJ2-5; D is uncertain. From germline, CDR1 is SGHTA and CDR2 FQGNSA. The CDR3 loop spans 14 amino acids. V lost 2 bases, J lost 2 bases, and 9 bases lay in between. The CDR3 sequence is CASSLFDLQETQYF. The CDR3 DNA reads as TGTGCCAGCAGCTTATTCGACTTACAAGAGACCCAGTACTTC.

This clonotype was seen at least ten times. V gene TRBV28 combines with J gene TRBJ1-5; 7 positions agree with TRBD1. Trimming took 4 bases from V and 9 from J; bases not matched to a gene: 6. This CDR3 is built from 13 residues. In germline, CDR1 is MDHEN, CDR2 SYDVKM. The CDR3 DNA sequence: TGTGCCAGCAGTTCAGGGGGAAGCGGGCCCCAGCATTTT. This gives the protein CASSSGGSGPQHF.

The chain joins TRBV7-3 to TRBJ2-7; 13 bases agree with TRBD2. The CDR3 is 18 amino acids. Trimming removed 2 bases from V and 2 bases from J; junction bases left unmatched: 9. Germline values: CDR1 SGHTA, CDR2 FQGTGA. Here the CDR3 DNA reads TGTGCCAGCAGCTTAGCCTACCCAACTAGCGGGGGGGCCTACGAGCAGTACTTC. Amino acid sequence: CASSLAYPTSGGAYEQYF.

This clonotype showed up just a few times. The chain joins TRBV29-1 to TRBJ2-5, with D unclear. The CDR3 totals 14 residues. Deletions cut 3 bases from V and 1 base from J, with 12 bases between. The germline CDR1 and CDR2 sequences are SQVTM and ANQGSEA. The CDR3 sequence is CSVEGGELQETQYF. CDR3 DNA: TGCAGCGTTGAGGGCGGAGAACTCCAAGAGACCCAGTACTTC.

The V and J genes are TRBV5-4 and TRBJ2-7, with TRBD1 matching 7 bases. Germline-derived CDR1 and CDR2 are SGHNT and YYREEE (reference sequence). CDR3 length: 14 amino acids. The trim removed 4 bases at V and 0 bases at J, leaving 4 bases unmatched. CDR3 sequence: CASSIGQDSYEQYF. The CDR3 coding sequence is TGTGCCAGCAGCATCGGACAGGACTCCTACGAGCAGTACTTC. The full variable domain, rest sourced from reference TRBV5-4 and TRBJ2-7, is ETGVTQSPTHLIKTRGQQVTLRCSSQSGHNTVSWYQQALGQGPQFIFQYYREEENGRGNFPPRFSGLQFPNYSSELNVNALELDDSALYLCASSIGQDSYEQYFGPGTRLTVT.

This clonotype was counted between two and nine times. The gene calls are TRBV4-1 and TRBJ1-1, with D perhaps matching TRBD1 (5 bases). CDR1 and CDR2 (germline): MGHRA, YSYEKL. V was trimmed by 1 base and J by 4 bases, leaving 7 bases between them. There are 13 residues in the CDR3. The CDR3 loop is CASSQAGLTEAFF. The DNA for the CDR3 is TGCGCCAGCAGCCAAGCGGGGCTCACTGAAGCTTTCTTT.

CDR3 protein: CSARDVAGGDTGELFF. In DNA, the CDR3 is TGCAGTGCTAGAGACGTAGCGGGAGGCGACACCGGGGAGCTGTTTTTT. The V call is TRBV20-1, the J call TRBJ2-2; 10 bases line up with TRBD2. Germline V gene lookup returns CDR1 DFQATT and CDR2 SNEGSKA (reference sequence). The V segment lost 0 bases and the J segment 3 bases; nucleotides outside the gene matches: 4. This CDR3 is 16 amino acids long.

The rearrangement uses TRBV12-3 or TRBV12-4 and TRBJ2-1; D is unclear. The CDR3 runs to 16 residues. V lost 3 bases and J 2 bases, leaving 14 bases between the germline ends. CDR3 loop: CASSFVAPTAYNEQFF. The CDR3 nucleotides read TGTGCCAGCAGTTTTGTAGCTCCTACCGCCTACAATGAGCAGTTCTTC.

The V gene is TRBV10-3, the J gene TRBJ1-2; D ambiguous. V shed 0 bases and J shed 7 bases, with 12 bases lying between them. The length of the CDR3 is 14 residues. CDR1 is ENHRY, CDR2 SYGVKD, per germline. This CDR3 is CAISESLETTGYTF. CDR3 sequence (DNA): TGTGCCATCAGTGAGTCGTTGGAGACAACTGGCTACACCTTC.

This clonotype was seen many times. J is TRBJ2-5 and V is TRBV28; 12 positions agree with TRBD1. The germline V gene has CDR1 MDHEN and CDR2 SYDVKM. V lost 6 bases to trimming and J lost 4 bases; unmatched junction nucleotides: 6. This CDR3 spans 15 amino acids. CDR3 DNA sequence: TGTGCCAGCAGAGGGGGGACAGGGGGCGGAGAGACCCAGTACTTC. Its translation is CASRGGTGGGETQYF.

The chain combines TRBV19 with TRBJ2-7, with D possibly TRBD2 on 6 matching bases. CDR3 size: 15 residues. CDR1 is LNHDA and CDR2 is SQIVND in the germline V gene (reference sequence). Trimming took 1 base from V and 3 from J, leaving 13 bases between them. DNA of the CDR3: TGTGCCAGTAGTATAGGCGGGGCAAATCGCTACGAGCAGTACTTC. This gives the protein CASSIGGANRYEQYF.

This clonotype appeared a few times. The chain combines TRBV24-1 with TRBJ2-2; D is possibly TRBD1 or TRBD2 (5 bases each). V lost 2 bases and J lost 8, with 20 bases in between. Per the germline V gene, CDR1 is KGHDR and CDR2 is SFDVKD. This CDR3 is 17 amino acids long. The CDR3 here is CATSDSGTSPLIGELFF. The CDR3 nucleotides read TGTGCCACCAGTGATTCCGGGACCTCCCCTTTAATTGGGGAGCTGTTTTTT.